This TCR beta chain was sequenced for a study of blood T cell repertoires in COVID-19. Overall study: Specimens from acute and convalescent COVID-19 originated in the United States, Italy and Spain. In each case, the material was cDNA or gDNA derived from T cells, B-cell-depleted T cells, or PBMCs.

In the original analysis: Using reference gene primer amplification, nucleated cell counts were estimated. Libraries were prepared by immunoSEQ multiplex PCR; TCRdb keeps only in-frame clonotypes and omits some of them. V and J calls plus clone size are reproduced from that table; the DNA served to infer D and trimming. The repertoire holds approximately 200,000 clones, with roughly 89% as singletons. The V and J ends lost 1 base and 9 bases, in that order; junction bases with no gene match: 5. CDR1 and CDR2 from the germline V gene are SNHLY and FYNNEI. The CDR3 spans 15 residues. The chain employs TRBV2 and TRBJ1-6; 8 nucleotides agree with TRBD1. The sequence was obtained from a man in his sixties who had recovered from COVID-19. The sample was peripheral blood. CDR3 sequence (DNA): TGTGCCAGCAGTGAAGGCGGACAGGGTACTTCACCCCTCCACTTT. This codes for CASSEGGQGTSPLHF. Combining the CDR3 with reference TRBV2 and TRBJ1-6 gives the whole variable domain EPEVTQTPSHQVTQMGQEVILRCVPISNHLYFYWYRQILGQKVEFLVSFYNNEISEKSEIFDDQFSVERPDGSNFTLKIRSTKLEDSAMYFCASSEGGQGTSPLHFGNGTRLTVT.